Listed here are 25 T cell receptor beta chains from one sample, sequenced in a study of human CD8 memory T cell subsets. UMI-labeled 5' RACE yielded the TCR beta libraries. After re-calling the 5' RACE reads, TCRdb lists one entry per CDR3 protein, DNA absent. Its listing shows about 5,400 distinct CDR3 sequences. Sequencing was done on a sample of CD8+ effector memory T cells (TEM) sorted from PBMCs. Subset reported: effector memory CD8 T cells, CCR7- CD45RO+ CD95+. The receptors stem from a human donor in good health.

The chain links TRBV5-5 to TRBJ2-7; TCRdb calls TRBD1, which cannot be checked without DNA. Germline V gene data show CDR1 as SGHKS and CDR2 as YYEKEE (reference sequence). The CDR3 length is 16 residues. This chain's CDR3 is CASSLLLGQDSYEQYF.

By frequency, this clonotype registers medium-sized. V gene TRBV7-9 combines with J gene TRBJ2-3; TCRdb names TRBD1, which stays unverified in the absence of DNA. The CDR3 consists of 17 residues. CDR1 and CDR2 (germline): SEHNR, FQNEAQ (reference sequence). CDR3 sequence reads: CASSFWDGGEPTDTQYF. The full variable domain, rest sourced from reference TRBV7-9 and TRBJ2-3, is DTGVSQNPRHKITKRGQNVTFRCDPISEHNRLYWYRQTLGQGPEFLTYFQNEAQLEKSRLLSDRFSAERPKGSFSTLEIQRTEQGDSAMYLCASSFWDGGEPTDTQYFGPGTRLTVL.

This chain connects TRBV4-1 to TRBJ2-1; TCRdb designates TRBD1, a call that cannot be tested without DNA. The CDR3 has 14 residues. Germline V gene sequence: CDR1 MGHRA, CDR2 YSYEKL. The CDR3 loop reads CASSQGQGNDEQFF.

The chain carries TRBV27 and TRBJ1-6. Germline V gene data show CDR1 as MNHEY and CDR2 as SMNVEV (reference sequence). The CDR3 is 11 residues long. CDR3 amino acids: CASSSGTPLHF.

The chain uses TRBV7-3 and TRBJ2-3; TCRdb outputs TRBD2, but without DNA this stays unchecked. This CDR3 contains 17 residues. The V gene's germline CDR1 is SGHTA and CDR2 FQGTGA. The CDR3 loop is CASSLVPAGGMTDTQYF.

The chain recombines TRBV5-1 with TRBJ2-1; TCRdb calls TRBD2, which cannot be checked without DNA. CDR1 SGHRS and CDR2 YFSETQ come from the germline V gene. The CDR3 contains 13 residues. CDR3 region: CASSPRGYNEQFF.

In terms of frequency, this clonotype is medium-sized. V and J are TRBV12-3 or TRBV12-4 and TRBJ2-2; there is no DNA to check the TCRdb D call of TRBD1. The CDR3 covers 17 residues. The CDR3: CASSLVGIRGWTGELFF.

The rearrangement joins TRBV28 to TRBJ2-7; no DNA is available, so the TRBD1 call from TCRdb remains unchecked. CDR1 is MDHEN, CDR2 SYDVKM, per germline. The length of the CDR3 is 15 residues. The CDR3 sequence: CASSPEDRGRNEQYF.

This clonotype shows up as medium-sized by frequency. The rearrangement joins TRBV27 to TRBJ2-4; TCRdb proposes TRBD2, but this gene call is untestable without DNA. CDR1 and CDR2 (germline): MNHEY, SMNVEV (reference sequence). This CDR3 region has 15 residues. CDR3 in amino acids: CASSLVAGGRGIQYF.

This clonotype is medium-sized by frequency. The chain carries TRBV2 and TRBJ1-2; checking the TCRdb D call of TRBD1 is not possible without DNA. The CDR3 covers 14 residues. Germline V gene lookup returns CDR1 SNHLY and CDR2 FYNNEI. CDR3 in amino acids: CASSEGRDRAGYTF.

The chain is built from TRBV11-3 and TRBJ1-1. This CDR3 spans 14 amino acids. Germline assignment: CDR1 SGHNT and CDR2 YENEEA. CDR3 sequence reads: CASSFVRLNTEAFF. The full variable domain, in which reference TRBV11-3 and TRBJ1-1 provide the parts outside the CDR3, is EAGVVQSPRYKIIEKKQPVAFWCNPISGHNTLYWYLQNLGQGPELLIRYENEEAVDDSQLPKDRFSAERLKGVDSTLKIQPAELGDSAVYLCASSFVRLNTEAFFGQGTRLTVV.

CDR3 in amino acids: CASSIQGFEETQYF. The V and J genes are TRBV5-6 and TRBJ2-5; the TRBD1 assignment by TCRdb is unverifiable without DNA. The CDR3 is 14 amino acids. Germline V gives CDR1 SGHDT, CDR2 YYEEEE.

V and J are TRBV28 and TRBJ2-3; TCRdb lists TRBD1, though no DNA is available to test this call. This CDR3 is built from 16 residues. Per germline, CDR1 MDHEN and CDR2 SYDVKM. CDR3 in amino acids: CASSFIAGRGSDTQYF.

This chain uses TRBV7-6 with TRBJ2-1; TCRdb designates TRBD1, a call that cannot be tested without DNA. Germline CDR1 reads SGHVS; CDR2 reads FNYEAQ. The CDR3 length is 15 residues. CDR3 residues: CASSLAPGGFYEQFF.

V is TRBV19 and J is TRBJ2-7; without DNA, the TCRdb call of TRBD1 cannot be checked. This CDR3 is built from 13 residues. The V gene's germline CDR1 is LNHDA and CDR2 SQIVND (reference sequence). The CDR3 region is CASSISSPYEQYF.

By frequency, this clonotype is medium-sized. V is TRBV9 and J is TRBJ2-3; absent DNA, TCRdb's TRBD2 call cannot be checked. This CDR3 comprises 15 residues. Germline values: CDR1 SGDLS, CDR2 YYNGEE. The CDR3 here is CASSVEGYSSDTQYF.

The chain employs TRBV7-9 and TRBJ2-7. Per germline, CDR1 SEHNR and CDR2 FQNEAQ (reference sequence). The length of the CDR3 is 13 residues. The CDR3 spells CASSSNKGFEQYF.

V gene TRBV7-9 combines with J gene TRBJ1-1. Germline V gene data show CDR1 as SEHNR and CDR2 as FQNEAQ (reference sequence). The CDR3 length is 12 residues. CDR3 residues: CASSNSRTEAFF.

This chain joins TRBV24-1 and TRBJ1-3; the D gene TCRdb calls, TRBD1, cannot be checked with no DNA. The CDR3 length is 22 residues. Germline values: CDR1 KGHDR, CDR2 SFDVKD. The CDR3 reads CATSDLGLWDSRTRSSGNTIYF.

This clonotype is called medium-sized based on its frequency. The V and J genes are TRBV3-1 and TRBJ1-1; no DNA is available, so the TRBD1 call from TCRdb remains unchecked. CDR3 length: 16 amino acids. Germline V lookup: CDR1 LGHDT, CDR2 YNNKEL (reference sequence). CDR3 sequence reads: CASSEGTPTSNTEAFF.

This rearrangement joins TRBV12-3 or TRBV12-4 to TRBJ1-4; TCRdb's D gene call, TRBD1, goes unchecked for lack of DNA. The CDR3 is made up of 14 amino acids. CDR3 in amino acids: CASSPDRAREKLFF.

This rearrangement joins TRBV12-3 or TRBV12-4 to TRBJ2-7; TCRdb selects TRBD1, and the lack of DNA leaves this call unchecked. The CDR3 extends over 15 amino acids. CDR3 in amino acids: CASSLGGGLSYEQYF.

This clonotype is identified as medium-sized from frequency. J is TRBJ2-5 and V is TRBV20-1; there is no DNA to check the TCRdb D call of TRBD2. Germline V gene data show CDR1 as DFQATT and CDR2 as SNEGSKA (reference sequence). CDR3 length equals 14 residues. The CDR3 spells CSAWGLAGQETQYF.

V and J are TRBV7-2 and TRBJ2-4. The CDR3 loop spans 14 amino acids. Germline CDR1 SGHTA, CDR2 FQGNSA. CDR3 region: CASSLPVAKNIQYF.

CDR3 region: CASCQAGTDTGELFF. The V and J genes are TRBV11-1 and TRBJ2-2; TCRdb calls TRBD1, which cannot be checked without DNA. The CDR3 length is 15 residues. Germline CDR1 is SGHAT and CDR2 is FQDESV (reference sequence).